This T cell receptor beta chain was documented in a study of blood T cells in healthy people across ages (dated by TCRdb to between 2014 and 2017). For context, the study as a whole: In model experiments, template switching captured roughly one uniquely barcoded TCR beta cDNA molecule for every two T cells. The study measured age-related changes in TCR beta repertoire diversity using deep sequencing normalized with unique cDNA molecular identifiers. Two additional independent replicas of 1 million unique cDNA reads from the same blood draw were analyzed for two donors (one aged 18 to 30 and one aged 80 or older). Four age groups were formed from the donors: young (average approximately 17 years), middle-aged (around 37), aged (roughly 56) and long-lived (more than 75). To avoid experimental bias, donors of different ages were spread randomly across the sequencing lanes.

The approximately 41 donors, aged 6 to 90 years, were systemically healthy Caucasian individuals from Russia. Ten milliliters of peripheral blood were drawn from each donor into EDTA-treated Vacutainer tubes. Ficoll-Paque density-gradient centrifugation was used to isolate PBMCs, with at least 6.5 million obtained per sample. Total RNA was extracted from PBMCs with Trizol reagent, with at least 5.5 micrograms obtained per sample. For every donor, flow cytometry on a PBMC aliquot measured the percentage of naive CD45RAhigh/CD27high T cells. As concerns this clonotype: Its specific antigen is unknown. No base-level quality is on record; no much larger clone is a single base apart.

CDR1 and CDR2, per the germline V gene, are SGHRS and YFSETQ. V has 4 bases trimmed and J has 3 bases trimmed; junction bases matching no gene number 9. The CDR3 runs 16 amino acids, cysteine and phenylalanine included. Kept here is only the CDR3 DNA, which spans 48 bases and is read in frame from base 1. Overall study results and their limits: Compared with the aged group, the long-lived group had more naive CD4+ T cells, fewer expanded clones and increased TCR diversity, a pattern suggesting age selection. Because profiling used bulk unsorted PBMCs, naive and antigen-experienced compartments could not be compared conclusively. A strong correlation was found between observed TCR beta diversity and the percentage of naive T cells measured by flow cytometry. Because the CMV infection status of the donors was unknown, age-related changes in expanded clonotypes may potentially have been confounded. Total diversity estimates from one million sequenced T cells were considered lower bounds and underestimates. As age increased, observed TCR beta diversity per million T cells dropped in a roughly linear way, and a significant reduction was already evident by age about 40.

The library was obtained by 5' RACE. Sequenced using an Illumina HiSeq 2500. A second PCR of 7 to 11 cycles was run with a J-beta primer mix and a sample-barcoded 5' primer. A unique molecular identifier was introduced onto each TCR beta cDNA molecule by a template-switch 5' adaptor carrying 12 random nucleotides. At least 2.5 million CDR3-containing paired-end reads were obtained from each sample. First-strand cDNA was synthesized from all RNA with the Mint cDNA synthesis kit, primed by a TRBC-specific oligonucleotide. All cDNA was treated with uracil-DNA glycosylase and then went through a first 18-cycle PCR with the universal primers M1SS and BC2_uni_R. In the authors' own workflow: For normalization, 1 million high-quality reads were randomly selected from each sample, with every read carrying a distinct molecular identifier. Instead of being binned into consensus sequences, reads with shared molecular identifiers were discarded. MiTCR, with a Q25 quality threshold and the strictest error-elimination algorithm, was used for CDR3 identification, clonotype clustering and error correction. A nonparametric unseen species model with Euler transformation was used to estimate a lower bound on total TCR beta diversity. TCRdb reran the public reads through fastp at Q25 and MiXCR, keeping productive beta chains. Rows with one shared CDR3 protein collapse into an entry with the most common genes and DNA. The authors' filters were not applied to this entry. The sample yields around 1,500,000 distinct CDR3 sequences; roughly 45% were counted once. The ten top clones hold around 8% of the sample.

Sequencing input: blood. The V gene is TRBV5-1 and the J gene is TRBJ2-2; 7 bases in between match TRBD1. The sequence came from a woman younger than 30 in good health. Here is the DNA: TGCGCCAGCAGCCTATCGACAGGGATTGACACCGGGGAGCTGTTTTTT. This gives the protein CASSLSTGIDTGELFF.